The rows below give T cell receptor beta chains drawn from one sample of a study of early T cells in non-severe SARS-CoV-2 infection. In TCRdb, the 5' RACE reads were re-called with MiXCR into one record per CDR3 protein. The sample contains 55,000 to 80,000 distinct CDR3 sequences, about 10% of which appear only once. This specimen was whole blood, taken at baseline. The receptors here all came from an adult who was a healthcare worker with PCR-confirmed SARS-CoV-2 infection or an uninfected control (not recorded which). The CDR3 runs from the conserved cysteine through the conserved F or W. Each record gives: D gene, clone size, J gene, V gene, CDR3 protein, CDR3 DNA. A D gene is named only where the DNA matches it firmly. For some rows the clone size is stated as once, few or many, or as a class when expanded; others skip it.

d_call: .
clone_size: .
j_call: TRBJ2-1
v_call: TRBV12-3/TRBV12-4
cdr3_aa: CASSFLANYNEQFF
cdr3_nt: TGTGCCAGCAGTTTCCTAGCCAACTACAATGAGCAGTTCTTC

d_call: .
clone_size: .
j_call: TRBJ1-2
v_call: TRBV5-1
cdr3_aa: CASSLIPGDYGYTF
cdr3_nt: TGCGCCAGCAGCTTGATTCCAGGGGACTATGGCTACACCTTC

d_call: TRBD2
clone_size: .
j_call: TRBJ2-7
v_call: TRBV5-1
cdr3_aa: CASSLWKTGGLAGITYEQYF
cdr3_nt: TGCGCCAGCAGCTTGTGGAAAACCGGGGGACTAGCGGGGATCACCTACGAGCAGTACTTC

d_call: TRBD2
clone_size: few
j_call: TRBJ2-6
v_call: TRBV7-8
cdr3_aa: CASSTGLAGGTGANVLTF
cdr3_nt: TGTGCCAGCAGCACGGGACTAGCGGGAGGGACAGGGGCCAACGTCCTGACTTTC

d_call: TRBD2
clone_size: .
j_call: TRBJ2-1
v_call: TRBV10-3
cdr3_aa: CAISDSGTSGNNEQFF
cdr3_nt: TGTGCCATCAGTGACTCCGGGACTAGCGGTAACAATGAGCAGTTCTTC

d_call: .
clone_size: many
j_call: TRBJ2-1
v_call: TRBV6-1
cdr3_aa: CASSEAEGGGDEQFF
cdr3_nt: TGTGCCAGCAGTGAAGCTGAGGGCGGAGGGGATGAGCAGTTCTTC

d_call: TRBD2
clone_size: .
j_call: TRBJ2-3
v_call: TRBV7-9
cdr3_aa: CASSFGLAGADTQYF
cdr3_nt: TGTGCCAGCAGCTTCGGGCTAGCGGGGGCAGATACGCAGTATTTT

d_call: .
clone_size: few
j_call: TRBJ2-7
v_call: TRBV5-1
cdr3_aa: CASSLSSGRSSYEQYF
cdr3_nt: TGCGCCAGCAGCTTGTCATCCGGACGCAGCTCCTACGAGCAGTACTTC

d_call: TRBD1
clone_size: few
j_call: TRBJ1-2
v_call: TRBV9
cdr3_aa: CASSATGGGYGYTF
cdr3_nt: TGTGCCAGCAGCGCAACAGGGGGCGGCTATGGCTACACCTTC

d_call: TRBD2
clone_size: .
j_call: TRBJ2-3
v_call: TRBV2
cdr3_aa: CASSGGGSREGGTQYF
cdr3_nt: TGTGCCAGCAGCGGGGGTGGTTCGCGGGAGGGCGGTACGCAGTATTTT

d_call: .
clone_size: .
j_call: TRBJ1-1
v_call: TRBV5-6
cdr3_aa: CASSSDIGANTEAFF
cdr3_nt: TGTGCCAGCAGCTCGGACATTGGGGCGAACACTGAAGCTTTCTTT

d_call: .
clone_size: .
j_call: TRBJ2-2
v_call: TRBV3-1
cdr3_aa: CASSTTRVTGELFF
cdr3_nt: TGTGCCAGCAGCACGACCAGGGTTACCGGGGAGCTGTTTTTT

d_call: TRBD1
clone_size: many
j_call: TRBJ1-5
v_call: TRBV29-1
cdr3_aa: CSVTGTGANQPQHF
cdr3_nt: TGCAGCGTTACCGGGACAGGGGCCAATCAGCCCCAGCATTTT

d_call: .
clone_size: many
j_call: TRBJ1-2
v_call: TRBV7-9
cdr3_aa: CASSLTIPGYTF
cdr3_nt: TGTGCCAGCAGCTTAACCATACCTGGCTACACCTTC

d_call: .
clone_size: .
j_call: TRBJ2-1
v_call: TRBV13
cdr3_aa: CASKNQGGQPLPYNEQFF
cdr3_nt: TGTGCCAGCAAAAATCAAGGCGGGCAACCCCTTCCCTACAATGAGCAGTTCTTC

d_call: TRBD2
clone_size: .
j_call: TRBJ2-1
v_call: TRBV29-1
cdr3_aa: CSALLAGDNEQFF
cdr3_nt: TGCAGCGCCTTACTAGCGGGAGACAATGAGCAGTTCTTC

d_call: TRBD2
clone_size: .
j_call: TRBJ2-1
v_call: TRBV6-1
cdr3_aa: CASSMTSGGNNEQFF
cdr3_nt: TGTGCCAGCAGCATGACTAGCGGGGGTAACAATGAGCAGTTCTTC

d_call: TRBD2
clone_size: few
j_call: TRBJ2-1
v_call: TRBV7-6
cdr3_aa: CASSPPSGRWNEQFF
cdr3_nt: TGTGCCAGCAGCCCACCTAGCGGGAGGTGGAACGAGCAGTTCTTC

d_call: .
clone_size: few
j_call: TRBJ2-7
v_call: TRBV4-2
cdr3_aa: CASSQPGDDYEQYF
cdr3_nt: TGTGCCAGCAGCCAACCAGGCGACGACTACGAGCAGTACTTC

d_call: .
clone_size: .
j_call: TRBJ2-7
v_call: TRBV25-1
cdr3_aa: CASSDPDGLPHEQYF
cdr3_nt: TGTGCCAGCAGTGATCCGGACGGATTACCACACGAGCAGTACTTC

d_call: .
clone_size: .
j_call: TRBJ2-4
v_call: TRBV12-5
cdr3_aa: CASGLVTPTKNIQYF
cdr3_nt: TGTGCTAGTGGTTTGGTAACCCCTACCAAAAACATTCAGTACTTC

d_call: TRBD1
clone_size: many
j_call: TRBJ2-5
v_call: TRBV6-2/TRBV6-3
cdr3_aa: CASKGADRETQYF
cdr3_nt: TGTGCCAGCAAGGGGGCAGATCGAGAGACCCAGTACTTC